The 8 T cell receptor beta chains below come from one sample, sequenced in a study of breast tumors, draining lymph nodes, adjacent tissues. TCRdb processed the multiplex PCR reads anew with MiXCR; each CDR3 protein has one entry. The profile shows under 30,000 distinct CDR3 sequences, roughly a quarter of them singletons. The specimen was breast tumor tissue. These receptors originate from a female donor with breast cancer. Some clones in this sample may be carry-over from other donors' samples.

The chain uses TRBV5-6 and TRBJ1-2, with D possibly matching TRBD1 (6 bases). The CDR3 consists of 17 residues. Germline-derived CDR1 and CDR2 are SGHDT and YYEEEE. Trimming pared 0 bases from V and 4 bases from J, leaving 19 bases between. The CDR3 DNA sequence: TGTGCCAGCAGCTTGGGTACCTCGGGACAAGGTGTCTATGGCTACACCTTC. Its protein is CASSLGTSGQGVYGYTF.

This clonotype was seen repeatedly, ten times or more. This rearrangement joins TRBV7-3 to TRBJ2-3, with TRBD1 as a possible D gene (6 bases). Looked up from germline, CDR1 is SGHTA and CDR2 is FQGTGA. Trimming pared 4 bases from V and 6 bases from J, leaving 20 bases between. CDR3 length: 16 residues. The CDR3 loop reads CASSSDLAGAADTQYF. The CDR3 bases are TGTGCCAGCAGCTCCGACTTAGCAGGGGCAGCCGATACGCAGTATTTT.

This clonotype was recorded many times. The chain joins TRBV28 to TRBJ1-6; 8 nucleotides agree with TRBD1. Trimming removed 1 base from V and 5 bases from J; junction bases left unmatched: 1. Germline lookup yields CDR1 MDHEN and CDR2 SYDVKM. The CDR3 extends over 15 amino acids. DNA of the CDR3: TGTGCCAGCAGTTTATTACAGGGGGATAATTCACCCCTCCACTTT. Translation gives CASSLLQGDNSPLHF.

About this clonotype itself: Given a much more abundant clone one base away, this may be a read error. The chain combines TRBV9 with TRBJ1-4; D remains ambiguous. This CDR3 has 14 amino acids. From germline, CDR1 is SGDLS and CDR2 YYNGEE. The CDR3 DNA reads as TGTGCCAGCAGCGTAGGGGCAACTTATGAAAAACTGTCTTTT. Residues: CASSVGATYEKLSF.

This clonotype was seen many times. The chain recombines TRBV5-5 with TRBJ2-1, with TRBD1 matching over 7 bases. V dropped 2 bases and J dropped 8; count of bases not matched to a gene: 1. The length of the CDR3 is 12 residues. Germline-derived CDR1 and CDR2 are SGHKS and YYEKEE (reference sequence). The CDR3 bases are TGTGCCAGCAGCTTCGACAGGGATGAGCAGTTCTTC. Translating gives CASSFDRDEQFF.

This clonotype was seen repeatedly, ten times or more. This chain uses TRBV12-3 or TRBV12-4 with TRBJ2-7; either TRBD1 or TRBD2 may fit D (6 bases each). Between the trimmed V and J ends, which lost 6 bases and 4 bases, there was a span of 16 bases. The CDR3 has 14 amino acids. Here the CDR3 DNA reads TGTGCCAGCAGCCGTAGCGGAGGGGGTTACGAGCAGTACTTC. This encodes CASSRSGGGYEQYF.

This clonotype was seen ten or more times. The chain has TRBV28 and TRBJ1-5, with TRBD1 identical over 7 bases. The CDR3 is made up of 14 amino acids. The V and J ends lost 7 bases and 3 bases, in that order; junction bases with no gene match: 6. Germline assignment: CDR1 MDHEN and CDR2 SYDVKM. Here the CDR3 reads CASKEGANNQPQHF. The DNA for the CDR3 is TGTGCCAGCAAAGAGGGGGCCAACAATCAGCCCCAGCATTTT.

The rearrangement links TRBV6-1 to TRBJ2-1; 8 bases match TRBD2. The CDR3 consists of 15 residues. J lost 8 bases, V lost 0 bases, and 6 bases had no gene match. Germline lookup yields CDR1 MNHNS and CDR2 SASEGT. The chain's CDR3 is CASSEASGSFDEQFF. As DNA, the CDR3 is TGTGCCAGCAGTGAAGCCAGCGGGAGCTTCGATGAGCAGTTCTTC.